Listed below are T cell receptor beta chains from one sample, sequenced in a study of blood T cells in healthy people across ages. TCRdb independently ran MiXCR on the 5' RACE reads; one entry per CDR3 protein. The repertoire holds 700,000 or so distinct CDR3 sequences, 40% to 45% seen once, with about 30% in the top ten. Input material: blood. All receptors come from a man aged 80 or over in good health. Each CDR3 is given with its conserved first and last residue. D genes are given only for firm matches. Expanded clones get a size class; other rows say once, few or many, or leave the size out.

V	J	D	size	CDR3	DNA
TRBV5-6	TRBJ2-3	TRBD2	NA	CASSLWTSGRDTQYF	TGTGCCAGCAGCTTATGGACTAGCGGGAGAGATACGCAGTATTTT
TRBV20-1	TRBJ2-5	TRBD2	few	CSARDRRTSGTIETQYF	TGCAGTGCTAGAGATCGAAGGACTAGCGGGACCATAGAGACCCAGTACTTC
TRBV20-1	TRBJ2-3	NA	once	CSARGTTQGKMWDTQYF	TGCAGTGCTAGAGGGACCACCCAGGGGAAAATGTGGGATACGCAGTATTTT
TRBV7-9	TRBJ2-3	NA	NA	CASSLALRDTQYF	TGTGCCAGCAGCTTAGCCCTGCGGGATACGCAGTATTTT
TRBV29-1	TRBJ1-1	NA	NA	CSVVPQAGAFF	TGCAGCGTTGTCCCCCAGGCTGGGGCTTTCTTT
TRBV30	TRBJ2-5	NA	few	CAWSSLVNEQYF	TGTGCCTGGTCCAGTCTTGTGAATGAGCAGTACTTC
TRBV14	TRBJ2-3	TRBD2	few	CASSHLSLAGGTDTQYF	TGTGCCAGCAGCCACCTATCGCTAGCGGGAGGCACAGATACGCAGTATTTT
TRBV27	TRBJ1-2	TRBD1	NA	CASSLEDRGYGYTF	TGTGCCAGCAGTTTAGAGGACAGGGGCTATGGCTACACCTTC
TRBV7-2	TRBJ1-2	NA	NA	CASSLVPRQNYGYTF	TGTGCCAGCAGCTTAGTTCCTCGACAGAACTATGGCTACACCTTC
TRBV9	TRBJ2-7	NA	NA	CASSPGGRMHEQYF	TGTGCCAGCAGCCCCGGAGGTAGGATGCACGAGCAGTACTTC
TRBV4-3	TRBJ1-6	NA	NA	CASSLRGYNSPLHF	TGCGCCAGCAGCCTCCGGGGTTATAATTCACCCCTCCACTTT
TRBV27	TRBJ2-1	NA	few	CASNPDPGRGFREQFF	TGTGCCAGCAACCCCGATCCGGGACGGGGGTTTCGGGAGCAGTTCTTC
TRBV21-1	TRBJ2-5	NA	NA	CTSSKERGLNEQYF	TGTACCAGCAGCAAAGAAAGGGGACTTAATGAGCAGTACTTC
TRBV20-1	TRBJ2-1	TRBD2	NA	CSARSGTSGGNEQFF	TGCAGTGCTAGATCTGGGACTAGCGGGGGCAATGAGCAGTTCTTC
TRBV4-2	TRBJ2-6	NA	many	CASSQGGRNSGANVLTF	TGTGCCAGCAGCCAAGGGGGGCGGAATTCTGGGGCCAACGTCCTGACTTTC
TRBV6-5	TRBJ2-1	TRBD2	NA	CASSWGTSGSRNEQFF	TGTGCCAGCAGTTGGGGGACTAGCGGGAGTCGTAATGAGCAGTTCTTC
TRBV5-4	TRBJ2-7	TRBD1	NA	CASSPGTGVGEQYF	TGTGCCAGCAGCCCCGGGACAGGGGTGGGCGAGCAGTACTTC
TRBV7-2	TRBJ2-3	TRBD2	NA	CASRPGTSAGDTQYF	TGTGCCAGCAGGCCCGGGACTAGCGCCGGAGATACGCAGTATTTT
TRBV6-2/TRBV6-3	TRBJ2-1	TRBD2	NA	CASSPPTSGRYNEQFF	TGTGCCAGCAGTCCTCCGACTAGCGGAAGATACAATGAGCAGTTCTTC
TRBV9	TRBJ2-1	NA	few	CASSVRLGSYNEQFF	TGTGCCAGCAGCGTACGGCTCGGCTCCTACAATGAGCAGTTCTTC
TRBV11-2	TRBJ2-5	NA	few	CASSLAHAWVETQYF	TGTGCCAGCAGCTTAGCCCACGCTTGGGTTGAGACCCAGTACTTC
TRBV15	TRBJ2-3	TRBD1	many	CATSRDPGTGSTQYF	TGTGCCACCAGCAGAGATCCCGGGACAGGGAGCACGCAGTATTTT
TRBV5-4	TRBJ2-5	NA	many	CASSTDIQETQYF	TGTGCCAGCAGCACCGACATTCAAGAGACCCAGTACTTC
TRBV28	TRBJ2-5	NA	few	CASSLPQAVAQYF	TGTGCCAGCAGTTTACCGCAAGCGGTGGCCCAGTACTTC
TRBV2	TRBJ2-2	NA	NA	CASSALVPKNTGELFF	TGTGCCAGCAGTGCCTTGGTACCCAAGAACACCGGGGAGCTGTTTTTT
TRBV12-3/TRBV12-4	TRBJ1-5	TRBD1	few	CASSSQTGYNQPQHF	TGTGCCAGCAGTTCACAGACAGGGTACAATCAGCCCCAGCATTTT
TRBV20-1	TRBJ1-1	TRBD1	NA	CSAKTPTGTNTEAFF	TGCAGTGCCAAAACCCCGACAGGGACGAACACTGAAGCTTTCTTT
TRBV5-4	TRBJ2-7	NA	few	CASSLGNRDVQYF	TGTGCCAGCAGCTTGGGGAACAGGGATGTGCAGTACTTC
TRBV11-2	TRBJ2-1	TRBD2	few	CASSQRLASYNEQFF	TGTGCCAGCAGCCAAAGACTAGCATCTTACAATGAGCAGTTCTTC
TRBV24-1	TRBJ2-1	TRBD1	few	CATGDSYNEQFF	TGTGCCACCGGGGACAGTTACAATGAGCAGTTCTTC
TRBV2	TRBJ2-7	TRBD2	NA	CASRREGWSYEQYF	TGTGCCAGCAGGAGGGAGGGCTGGTCCTACGAGCAGTACTTC
TRBV4-3	TRBJ2-6	NA	NA	CASSQERDQKSSGANVLTF	TGCGCCAGCAGCCAAGAAAGGGATCAGAAGTCCTCTGGGGCCAACGTCCTGACTTTC
TRBV20-1	TRBJ2-2	NA	few	CSARDAARSATGELFF	TGCAGTGCTAGAGATGCGGCCAGGTCTGCCACCGGGGAGCTGTTTTTT
TRBV6-1	TRBJ2-7	NA	NA	CASRASLSSYEQYF	TGTGCCAGCAGAGCCAGCTTGAGCTCCTACGAGCAGTACTTC
TRBV7-8	TRBJ2-1	NA	once	CASSLVRINNEQFF	TGTGCCAGCAGCTTAGTCCGTATAAACAATGAGCAGTTCTTC
TRBV7-3	TRBJ2-7	NA	NA	CASSRDISSYNEQYF	TGTGCCAGCAGCCGAGACATAAGCTCCTACAATGAGCAGTACTTC
TRBV9	TRBJ2-1	NA	once	CASSARGNNEQFF	TGTGCCAGCAGCGCTAGAGGAAACAATGAGCAGTTCTTC
TRBV7-2	TRBJ2-7	TRBD2	NA	CASSLSGRIAEQYF	TGTGCCAGCAGCTTAAGCGGGAGAATCGCTGAGCAGTACTTC
TRBV28	TRBJ1-1	NA	once	CASTATQGYTEAFF	TGTGCCAGCACCGCGACTCAGGGATACACTGAAGCTTTCTTT
TRBV20-1	TRBJ1-2	NA	NA	CSARRGDYGYTF	TGCAGTGCTAGGAGGGGGGACTATGGCTACACCTTC
TRBV29-1	TRBJ1-2	NA	NA	CSVVGDGNYGYTF	TGCAGCGTTGTGGGGGATGGGAACTATGGCTACACCTTC
TRBV7-2	TRBJ2-7	TRBD2	NA	CASSLVVGSGRSGNEQYF	TGTGCCAGCAGCTTAGTAGTGGGGAGCGGGAGGTCTGGCAATGAGCAGTACTTC
TRBV7-2	TRBJ2-3	NA	many	CASSWVATDTQYF	TGTGCCAGCAGCTGGGTGGCGACAGATACGCAGTATTTT
TRBV6-6	TRBJ1-5	NA	once	CASRHFTGRDGNQPQHF	TGTGCCAGCAGACACTTCACTGGGAGGGATGGCAATCAGCCCCAGCATTTT
TRBV6-5	TRBJ2-5	TRBD2	NA	CASGQGLTLGTQYF	TGTGCCAGCGGTCAGGGACTAACCCTTGGGACCCAGTACTTC
TRBV7-2	TRBJ2-3	NA	NA	CASSRDAAVRYF	TGTGCCAGCAGCAGGGACGCAGCCGTCAGGTATTTT
TRBV7-2	TRBJ1-4	NA	once	CASSSDRTNEKLFF	TGTGCCAGCAGCTCCGACCGGACTAATGAAAAACTGTTTTTT
TRBV3-1	TRBJ1-1	TRBD1	NA	CASSQGTGLVTEAFF	TGTGCCAGCAGCCAAGGGACAGGGTTGGTCACTGAAGCTTTCTTT
TRBV20-1	TRBJ1-2	NA	NA	CSAYKLEGYTF	TGCAGTGCCTATAAACTGGAAGGCTACACCTTC
TRBV20-1	TRBJ2-7	TRBD2	NA	CGARAGGGTYEQYF	TGCGGTGCTAGAGCCGGCGGGGGTACCTACGAGCAGTACTTC
TRBV21-1	TRBJ2-7	NA	NA	CASSKEEGTGGPEQYF	TGTGCCAGCAGCAAAGAAGAAGGGACAGGGGGACCCGAGCAGTACTTC
TRBV21-1	TRBJ1-6	NA	NA	CASTVRTNSPLHF	TGTGCCAGCACAGTCAGGACAAATTCACCCCTCCACTTT
TRBV5-1	TRBJ1-1	NA	NA	CASSPRTQTGGAFF	TGCGCCAGCAGCCCCAGGACACAAACGGGAGGAGCTTTCTTT
TRBV2	TRBJ1-1	NA	NA	CASSIRARNTEAFF	TGTGCCAGCAGTATCCGGGCACGCAACACTGAAGCTTTCTTT
TRBV6-6	TRBJ1-2	TRBD1	NA	CASKIRDRVEGYTF	TGTGCCAGTAAAATCCGGGACAGGGTTGAAGGCTACACCTTC
TRBV7-2	TRBJ2-7	NA	NA	CASSLQVYEQYF	TGTGCCAGCAGCTTACAAGTCTACGAGCAGTACTTC
TRBV15	TRBJ1-2	TRBD1	NA	CATSSDREYGYTF	TGTGCCACCAGCTCCGACAGGGAATATGGCTACACCTTC
TRBV4-3	TRBJ2-3	NA	NA	CASSQARGGDTDTQYF	TGCGCCAGCAGCCAAGCCCGAGGGGGTGACACAGATACGCAGTATTTT
TRBV28	TRBJ2-7	TRBD2	NA	CASSSPGTRTDEQYF	TGTGCCAGCAGTTCCCCCGGGACTAGGACCGACGAGCAGTACTTC
TRBV29-1	TRBJ1-1	TRBD1	NA	CSASLGDRGRRAEAFF	TGCAGCGCCTCCTTAGGGGACAGGGGGCGGAGGGCTGAAGCTTTCTTT